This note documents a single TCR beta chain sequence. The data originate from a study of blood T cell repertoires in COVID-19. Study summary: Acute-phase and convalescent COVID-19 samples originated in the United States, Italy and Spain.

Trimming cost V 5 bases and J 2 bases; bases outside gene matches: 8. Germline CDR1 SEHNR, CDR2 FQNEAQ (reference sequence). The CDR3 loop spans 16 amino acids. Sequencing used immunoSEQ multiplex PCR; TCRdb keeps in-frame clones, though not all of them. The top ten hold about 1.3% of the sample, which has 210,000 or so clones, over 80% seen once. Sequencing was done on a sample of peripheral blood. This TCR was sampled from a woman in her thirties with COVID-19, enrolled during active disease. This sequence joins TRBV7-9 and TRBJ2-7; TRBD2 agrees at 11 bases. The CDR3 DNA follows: TGTGCCAGCAGCGGTAGTGGGACTAGCGGCGCCTACGAGCAGTACTTC. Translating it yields CASSGSGTSGAYEQYF.